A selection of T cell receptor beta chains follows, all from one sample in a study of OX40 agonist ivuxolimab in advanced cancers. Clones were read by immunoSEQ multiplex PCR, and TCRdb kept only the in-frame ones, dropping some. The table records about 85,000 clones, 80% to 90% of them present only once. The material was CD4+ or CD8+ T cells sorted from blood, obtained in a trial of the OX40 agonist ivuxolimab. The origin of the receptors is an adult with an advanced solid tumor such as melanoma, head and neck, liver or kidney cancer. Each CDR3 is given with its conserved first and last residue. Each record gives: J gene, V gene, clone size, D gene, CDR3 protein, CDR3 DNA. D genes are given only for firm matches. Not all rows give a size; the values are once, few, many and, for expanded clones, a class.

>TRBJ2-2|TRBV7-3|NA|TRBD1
CASSLSFARDRNTGELFF
TGTGCCAGCAGCTTATCTTTTGCTCGGGACAGGAACACCGGGGAGCTGTTTTTT
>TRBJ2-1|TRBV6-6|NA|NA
CASSLIYNEQFF
TGTGCCAGCAGTCTTATCTACAATGAGCAGTTCTTC
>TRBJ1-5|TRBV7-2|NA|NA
CASSLRSNSNQPQHF
TGTGCCAGCAGCTTACGCAGCAATAGCAATCAGCCCCAGCATTTT
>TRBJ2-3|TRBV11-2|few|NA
CASSLDRALPQDTQYF
TGTGCCAGCAGCTTAGATAGGGCCCTGCCTCAAGATACGCAGTATTTT
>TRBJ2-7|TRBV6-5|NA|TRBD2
CASSYSSGRGEQYF
TGTGCCAGCAGTTATTCTAGCGGGAGGGGCGAGCAGTACTTC
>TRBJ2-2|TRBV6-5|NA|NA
CASSYDPDTGELFF
TGTGCCAGCAGTTACGACCCGGACACCGGGGAGCTGTTTTTT
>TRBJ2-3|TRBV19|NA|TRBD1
CASRPTGGTDTQYF
TGTGCCAGTAGACCGACAGGGGGCACAGATACGCAGTATTTT
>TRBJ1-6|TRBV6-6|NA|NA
CASSYRPNSPLHF
TGTGCCAGCAGTTACCGGCCGAATTCACCCCTCCACTTT
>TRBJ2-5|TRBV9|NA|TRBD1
CASSAGTGKETQYF
TGTGCCAGCAGCGCCGGGACAGGGAAAGAGACCCAGTACTTC
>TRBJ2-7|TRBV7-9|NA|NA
CASSLYDSYEQYF
TGTGCCAGCAGCTTATACGACTCCTACGAGCAGTACTTC
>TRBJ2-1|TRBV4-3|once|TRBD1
CASSQGIGQGDNEQFF
TGCGCCAGCAGCCAAGGGATAGGGCAGGGGGACAATGAGCAGTTCTTC
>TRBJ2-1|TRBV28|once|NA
CASSGQRLNNEQFF
TGTGCCAGCAGCGGACAGAGATTAAACAATGAGCAGTTCTTC
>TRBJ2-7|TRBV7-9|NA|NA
CASSPPVWGMTSYEQYF
TGTGCCAGCAGCCCGCCGGTCTGGGGAATGACCTCCTACGAGCAGTACTTC
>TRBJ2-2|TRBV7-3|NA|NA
CASSLIPSGTGELFF
TGTGCCAGCAGCTTAATCCCATCAGGCACCGGGGAGCTGTTTTTT
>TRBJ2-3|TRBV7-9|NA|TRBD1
CASSTKDRADTQYF
TGTGCCAGCAGCACAAAAGACAGGGCAGATACGCAGTATTTT
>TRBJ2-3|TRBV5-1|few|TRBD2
CASSLGGDHSNTQYF
TGCGCCAGCAGCCTCGGGGGGGATCACAGTAATACGCAGTATTTT
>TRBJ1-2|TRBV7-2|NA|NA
CASSEAGIGVYGYTF
TGTGCCAGCAGCGAAGCCGGAATCGGGGTCTATGGCTACACCTTC
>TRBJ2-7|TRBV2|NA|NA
CASSDYYEQYF
TGTGCCAGCAGTGATTACTACGAGCAGTACTTC
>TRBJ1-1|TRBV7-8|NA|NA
CASSSPPDGRTEAFF
TGTGCCAGCAGCTCGCCCCCCGACGGACGCACTGAAGCTTTCTTT
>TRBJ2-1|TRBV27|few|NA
CASSLRDGNNEQFF
TGTGCCAGCAGTTTACGGGACGGGAACAATGAGCAGTTCTTC
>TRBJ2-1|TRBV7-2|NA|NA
CASSRGAYFNEQFF
TGTGCCAGCAGCCGTGGGGCCTATTTCAATGAGCAGTTCTTC
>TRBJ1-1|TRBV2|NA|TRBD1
CASSEGQGTNTEAFF
TGTGCCAGCAGTGAGGGACAGGGGACGAACACTGAAGCTTTCTTT
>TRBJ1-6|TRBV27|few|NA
CASGLRGRNNSPLHF
TGTGCCAGCGGACTTCGGGGACGGAATAATTCACCCCTCCACTTT